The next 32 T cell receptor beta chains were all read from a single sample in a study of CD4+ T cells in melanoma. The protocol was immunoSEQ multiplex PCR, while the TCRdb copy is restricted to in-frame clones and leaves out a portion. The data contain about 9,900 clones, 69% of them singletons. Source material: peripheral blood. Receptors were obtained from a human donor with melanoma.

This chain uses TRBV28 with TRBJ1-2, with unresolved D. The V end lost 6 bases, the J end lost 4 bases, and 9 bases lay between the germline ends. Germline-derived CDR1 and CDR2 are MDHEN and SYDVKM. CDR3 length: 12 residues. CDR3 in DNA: TGTGCCAGCAGCCCGTCGGCCTATGGCTACACCTTC. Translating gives CASSPSAYGYTF.

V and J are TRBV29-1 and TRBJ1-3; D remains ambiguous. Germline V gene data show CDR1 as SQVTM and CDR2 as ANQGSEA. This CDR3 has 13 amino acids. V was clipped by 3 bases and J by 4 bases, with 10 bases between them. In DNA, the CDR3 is TGCAGCGTTGACGGAGGTATGGGAAACACCATATATTTT. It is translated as CSVDGGMGNTIYF.

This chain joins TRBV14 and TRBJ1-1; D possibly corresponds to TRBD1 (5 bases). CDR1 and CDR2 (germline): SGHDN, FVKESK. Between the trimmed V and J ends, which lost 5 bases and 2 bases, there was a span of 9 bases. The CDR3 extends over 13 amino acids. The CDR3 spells CASSWGINTEAFF. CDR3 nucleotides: TGTGCCAGCAGCTGGGGGATTAACACTGAAGCTTTCTTT.

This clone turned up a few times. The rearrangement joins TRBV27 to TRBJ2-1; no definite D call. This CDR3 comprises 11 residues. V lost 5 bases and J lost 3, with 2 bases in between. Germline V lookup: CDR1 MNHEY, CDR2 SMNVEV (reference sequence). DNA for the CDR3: TGTGCCAGCAGTCACTACAATGAGCAGTTCTTC. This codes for CASSHYNEQFF.

Here the CDR3 reads CASSPGGGHIGYTF. CDR3 coding DNA: TGTGCCAGCTCACCAGGAGGGGGCCATATCGGCTACACCTTC. The chain uses TRBV18 and TRBJ1-2; 7 bases are a match to TRBD1. Trimming removed 2 bases from V and 8 bases from J; junction bases left unmatched: 8. Looked up from germline, CDR1 is KGHSH and CDR2 is LQKENI. The CDR3 sequence is 14 residues long.

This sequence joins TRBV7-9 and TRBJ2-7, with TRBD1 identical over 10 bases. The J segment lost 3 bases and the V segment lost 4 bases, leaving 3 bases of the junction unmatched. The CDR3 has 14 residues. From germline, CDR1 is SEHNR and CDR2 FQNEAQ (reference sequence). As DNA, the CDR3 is TGTGCCAGCAGCTCGGGACAGGGGAACTACGAGCAGTACTTC. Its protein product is CASSSGQGNYEQYF.

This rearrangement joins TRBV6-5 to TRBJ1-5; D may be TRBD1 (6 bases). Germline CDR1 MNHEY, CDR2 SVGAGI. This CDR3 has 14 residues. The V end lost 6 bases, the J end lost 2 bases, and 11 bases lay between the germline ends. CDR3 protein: CASRGGGGNQPQHF. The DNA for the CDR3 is TGTGCCAGCAGGGGAGGGGGTGGCAATCAGCCCCAGCATTTT.

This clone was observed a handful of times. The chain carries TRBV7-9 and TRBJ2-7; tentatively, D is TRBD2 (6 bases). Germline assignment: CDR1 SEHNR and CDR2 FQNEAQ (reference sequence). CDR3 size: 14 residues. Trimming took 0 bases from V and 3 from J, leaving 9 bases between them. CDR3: CASSLALAYYEQYF. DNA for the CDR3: TGTGCCAGCAGCTTAGCCCTAGCGTACTACGAGCAGTACTTC.

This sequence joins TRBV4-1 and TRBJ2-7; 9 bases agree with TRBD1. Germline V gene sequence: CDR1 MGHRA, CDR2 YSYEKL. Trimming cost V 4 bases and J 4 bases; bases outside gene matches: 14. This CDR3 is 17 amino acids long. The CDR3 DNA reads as TGCGCCAGCAGCCGTCAACAGGGGGCGCGAGCTGATTACGAGCAGTACTTC. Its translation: CASSRQQGARADYEQYF.

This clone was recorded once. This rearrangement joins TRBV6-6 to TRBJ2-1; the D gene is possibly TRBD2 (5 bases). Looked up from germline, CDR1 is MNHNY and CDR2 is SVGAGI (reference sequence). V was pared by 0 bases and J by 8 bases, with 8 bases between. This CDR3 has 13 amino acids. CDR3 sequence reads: CASSYSSGDEQFF. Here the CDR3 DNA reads TGTGCCAGCAGTTACTCCTCCGGGGATGAGCAGTTCTTC.

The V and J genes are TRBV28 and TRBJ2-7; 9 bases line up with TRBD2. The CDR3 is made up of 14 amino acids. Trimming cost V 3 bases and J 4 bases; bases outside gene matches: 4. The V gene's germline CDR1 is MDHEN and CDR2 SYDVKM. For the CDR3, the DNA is TGTGCCAGCAGTTTCGGCGGGGGGGCATACGAGCAGTACTTC. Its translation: CASSFGGGAYEQYF.

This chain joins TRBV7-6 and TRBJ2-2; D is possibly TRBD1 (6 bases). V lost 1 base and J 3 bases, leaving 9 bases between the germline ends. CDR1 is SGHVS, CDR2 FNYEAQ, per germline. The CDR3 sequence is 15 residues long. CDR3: CASSLEQGDTGELFF. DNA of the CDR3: TGTGCCAGCAGCTTAGAACAGGGCGACACCGGGGAGCTGTTTTTT.

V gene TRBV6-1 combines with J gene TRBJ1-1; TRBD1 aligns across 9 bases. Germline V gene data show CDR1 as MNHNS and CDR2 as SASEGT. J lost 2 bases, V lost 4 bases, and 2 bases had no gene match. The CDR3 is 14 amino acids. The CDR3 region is CASSGTGVNTEAFF. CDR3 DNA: TGTGCCAGCAGTGGGACAGGGGTTAACACTGAAGCTTTCTTT.

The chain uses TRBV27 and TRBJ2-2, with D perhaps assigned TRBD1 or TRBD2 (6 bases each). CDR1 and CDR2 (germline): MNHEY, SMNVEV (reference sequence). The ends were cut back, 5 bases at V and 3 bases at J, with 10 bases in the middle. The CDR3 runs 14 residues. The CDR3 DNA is TGTGCCAGCAGTCTTGGGGGGCACACCGGGGAGCTGTTTTTT. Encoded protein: CASSLGGHTGELFF.

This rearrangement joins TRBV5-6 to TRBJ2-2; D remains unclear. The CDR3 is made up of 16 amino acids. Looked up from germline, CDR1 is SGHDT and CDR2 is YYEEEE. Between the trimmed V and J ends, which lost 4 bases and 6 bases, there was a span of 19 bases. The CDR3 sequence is CASSPGPWDGSGELFF. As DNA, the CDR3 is TGTGCCAGCAGCCCCGGCCCCTGGGATGGTTCCGGGGAGCTGTTTTTT.

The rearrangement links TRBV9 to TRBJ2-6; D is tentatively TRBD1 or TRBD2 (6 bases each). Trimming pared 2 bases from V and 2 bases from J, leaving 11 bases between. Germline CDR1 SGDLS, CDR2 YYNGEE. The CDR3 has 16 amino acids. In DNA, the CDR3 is TGTGCCAGCAGCGTCGGGGGCCTCCCTGGGGCCAACGTCCTGACTTTC. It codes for CASSVGGLPGANVLTF.

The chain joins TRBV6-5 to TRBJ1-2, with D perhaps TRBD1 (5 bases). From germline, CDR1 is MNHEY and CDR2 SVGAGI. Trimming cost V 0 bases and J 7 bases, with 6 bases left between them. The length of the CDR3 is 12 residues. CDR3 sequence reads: CASSYSGVGYTF. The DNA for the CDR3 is TGTGCCAGCAGTTACTCAGGGGTTGGCTACACCTTC.

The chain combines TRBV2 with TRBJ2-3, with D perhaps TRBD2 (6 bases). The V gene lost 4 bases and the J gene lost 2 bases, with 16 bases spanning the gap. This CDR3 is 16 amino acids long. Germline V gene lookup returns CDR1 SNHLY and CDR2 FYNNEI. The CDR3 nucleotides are TGTGCCAGCAGTGCAACAGGAGGGTGGGCCACAGATACGCAGTATTTT. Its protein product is CASSATGGWATDTQYF.

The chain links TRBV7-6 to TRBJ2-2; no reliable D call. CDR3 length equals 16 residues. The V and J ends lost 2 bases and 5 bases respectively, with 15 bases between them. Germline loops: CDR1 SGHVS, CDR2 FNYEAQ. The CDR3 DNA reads TGTGCCAGCAGCTTACTTGGTAGGGTTGGAACCGGGGAGCTGTTTTTT. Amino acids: CASSLLGRVGTGELFF. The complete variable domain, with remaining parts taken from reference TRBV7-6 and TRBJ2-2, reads GAGVSQSPRYKVTKRGQDVALRCDPISGHVSLYWYRQALGQGPEFLTYFNYEAQQDKSGLPNDRFSAERPEGSISTLTIQRTEQRDSAMYRCASSLLGRVGTGELFFGEGSRLTVL.

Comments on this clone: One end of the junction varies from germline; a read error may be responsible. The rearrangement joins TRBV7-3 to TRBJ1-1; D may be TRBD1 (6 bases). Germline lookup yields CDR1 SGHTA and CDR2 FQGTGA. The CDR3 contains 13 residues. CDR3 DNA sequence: TGCGCCAGCAAAACAGGGAAGAACACTGAAGCTTTCTTT. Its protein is CASKTGKNTEAFF.

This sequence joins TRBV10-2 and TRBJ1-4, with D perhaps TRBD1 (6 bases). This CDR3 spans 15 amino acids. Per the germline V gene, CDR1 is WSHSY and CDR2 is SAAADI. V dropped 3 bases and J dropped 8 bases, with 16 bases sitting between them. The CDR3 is CASSDVPGGEEKLFF. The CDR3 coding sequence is TGCGCCAGCAGTGATGTTCCGGGGGGCGAGGAAAAACTGTTTTTT.

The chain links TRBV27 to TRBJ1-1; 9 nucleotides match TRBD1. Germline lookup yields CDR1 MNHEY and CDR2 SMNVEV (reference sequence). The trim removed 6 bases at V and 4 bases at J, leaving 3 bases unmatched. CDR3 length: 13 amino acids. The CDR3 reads CASSGTGTTEAFF. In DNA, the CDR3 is TGTGCCAGCAGCGGGACAGGGACCACTGAAGCTTTCTTT.

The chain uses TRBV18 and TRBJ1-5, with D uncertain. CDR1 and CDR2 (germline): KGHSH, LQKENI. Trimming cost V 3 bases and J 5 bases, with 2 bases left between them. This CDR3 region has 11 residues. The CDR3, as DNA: TGTGCCAGCTCACCCGATCAGCCCCAGCATTTT. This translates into CASSPDQPQHF.

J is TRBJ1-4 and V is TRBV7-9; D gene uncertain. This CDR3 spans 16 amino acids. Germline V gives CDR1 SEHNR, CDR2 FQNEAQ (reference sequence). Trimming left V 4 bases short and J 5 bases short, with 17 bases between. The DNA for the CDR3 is TGTGCCAGCAGCTCGGACTGGAAACAAGGGAATGAAAAACTGTTTTTT. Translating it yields CASSSDWKQGNEKLFF.

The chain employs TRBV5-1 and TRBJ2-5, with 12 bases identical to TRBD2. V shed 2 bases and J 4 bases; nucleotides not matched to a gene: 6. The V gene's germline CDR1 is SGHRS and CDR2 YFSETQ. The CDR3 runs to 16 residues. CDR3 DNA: TGCGCCAGCAGCTTCCTGACTAGCGGGGGAGGAGAGACCCAGTACTTC. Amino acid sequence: CASSFLTSGGGETQYF.

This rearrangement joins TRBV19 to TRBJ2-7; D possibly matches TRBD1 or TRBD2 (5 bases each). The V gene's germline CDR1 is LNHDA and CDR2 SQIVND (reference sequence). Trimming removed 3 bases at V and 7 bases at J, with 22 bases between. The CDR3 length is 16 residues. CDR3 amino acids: CASSIWGTDEIKEQYF. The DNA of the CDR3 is TGTGCCAGTAGTATTTGGGGGACCGACGAGATTAAGGAGCAGTACTTC.

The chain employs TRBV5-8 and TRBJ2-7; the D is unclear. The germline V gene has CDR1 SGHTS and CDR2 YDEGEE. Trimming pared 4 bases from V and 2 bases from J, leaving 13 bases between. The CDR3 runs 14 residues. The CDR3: CASSTQTGTYEQYF. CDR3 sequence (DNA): TGTGCCAGCAGCACCCAGACCGGAACCTACGAGCAGTACTTC.

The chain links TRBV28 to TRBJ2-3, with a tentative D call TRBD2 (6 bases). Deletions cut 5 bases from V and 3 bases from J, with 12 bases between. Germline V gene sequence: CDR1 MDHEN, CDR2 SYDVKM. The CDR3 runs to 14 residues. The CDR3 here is CASSPGTETDTQYF. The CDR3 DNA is TGTGCCAGCAGTCCGGGGACTGAGACAGATACGCAGTATTTT.

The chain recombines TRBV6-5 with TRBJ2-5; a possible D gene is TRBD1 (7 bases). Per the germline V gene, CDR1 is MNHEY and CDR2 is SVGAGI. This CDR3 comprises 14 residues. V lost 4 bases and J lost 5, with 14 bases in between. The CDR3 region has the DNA TGTGCCAGCAGTTTAGGAGGGGGCAAGGAGACCCAGTACTTC. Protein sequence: CASSLGGGKETQYF.

CDR3 sequence reads: CASSYVPGNQPQHF. CDR3 sequence (DNA): TGTGCCAGCAGTTATGTACCGGGCAATCAGCCCCAGCATTTT. This chain uses TRBV6-5 with TRBJ1-5; D not resolved. Trimming stripped 3 bases from V and 2 bases from J, with 8 bases between. Germline V gives CDR1 MNHEY, CDR2 SVGAGI. The CDR3 has 14 amino acids.

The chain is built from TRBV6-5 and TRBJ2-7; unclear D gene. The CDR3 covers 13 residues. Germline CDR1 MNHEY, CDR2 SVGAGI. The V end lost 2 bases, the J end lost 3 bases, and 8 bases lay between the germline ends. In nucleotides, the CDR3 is TGTGCCAGCAGTTACGGGGTTTTCTACGAGCAGTACTTC. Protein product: CASSYGVFYEQYF.

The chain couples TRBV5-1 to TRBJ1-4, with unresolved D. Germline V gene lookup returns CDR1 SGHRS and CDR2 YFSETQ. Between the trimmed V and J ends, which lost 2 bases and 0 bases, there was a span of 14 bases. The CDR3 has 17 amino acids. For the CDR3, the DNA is TGCGCCAGCAGCTTCCCGGCGGATTCGGCAACTAATGAAAAACTGTTTTTT. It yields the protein CASSFPADSATNEKLFF.